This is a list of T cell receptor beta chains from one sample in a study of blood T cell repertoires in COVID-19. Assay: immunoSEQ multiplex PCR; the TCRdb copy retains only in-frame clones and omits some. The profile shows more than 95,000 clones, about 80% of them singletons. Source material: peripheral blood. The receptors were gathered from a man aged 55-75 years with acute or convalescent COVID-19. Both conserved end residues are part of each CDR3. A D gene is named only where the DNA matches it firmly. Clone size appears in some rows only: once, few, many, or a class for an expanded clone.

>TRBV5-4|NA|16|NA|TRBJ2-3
CASSFPGMASTDTQYF
TGTGCCAGCAGCTTCCCGGGGATGGCTAGCACAGATACGCAGTATTTT
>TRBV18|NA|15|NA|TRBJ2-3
CASSPLVLSTDTQYF
TGTGCCAGCTCACCTCTTGTCCTTAGCACAGATACGCAGTATTTT
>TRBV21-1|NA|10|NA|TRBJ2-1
CASNRLVPFF
TGTGCCAGCAACCGACTAGTCCCGTTCTTC
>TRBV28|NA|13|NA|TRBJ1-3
CASTYGGANTIYF
TGTGCCAGCACATATGGAGGGGCAAACACCATATATTTT
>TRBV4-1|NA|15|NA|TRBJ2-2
CASSPLTDPTGELFF
TGCGCCAGCAGCCCGCTGACAGACCCAACCGGGGAGCTGTTTTTT
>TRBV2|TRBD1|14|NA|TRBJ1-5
CASSGTGGNQPQHF
TGTGCCAGCAGTGGGACAGGGGGAAATCAGCCCCAGCATTTT
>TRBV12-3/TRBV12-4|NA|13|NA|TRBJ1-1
CASTATGNTEAFF
TGTGCCAGCACCGCAACAGGGAACACTGAAGCTTTCTTT
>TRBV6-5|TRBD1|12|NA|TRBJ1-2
CAIPRGDYGYTF
TGTGCCATTCCCAGGGGGGACTATGGCTACACCTTC
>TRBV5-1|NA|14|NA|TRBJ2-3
CASSLRTVSDTQYF
TGCGCCAGCAGCCTAAGGACAGTATCAGATACGCAGTATTTT
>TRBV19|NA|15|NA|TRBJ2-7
CASSIAASRAYEQYF
TGTGCCAGTAGTATAGCAGCCTCCAGGGCCTACGAGCAGTACTTC
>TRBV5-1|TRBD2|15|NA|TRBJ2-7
CASSLEASGEDEQYF
TGCGCCAGCAGCTTGGAGGCTAGCGGTGAGGACGAGCAGTACTTC
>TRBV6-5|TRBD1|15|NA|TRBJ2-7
CASNSGTGFSYEQYF
TGTGCCAGCAATTCCGGGACAGGGTTTTCCTACGAGCAGTACTTC
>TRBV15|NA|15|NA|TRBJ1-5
CATSRDLLEDQPQHF
TGTGCCACCAGCAGAGATCTATTAGAGGATCAGCCCCAGCATTTT
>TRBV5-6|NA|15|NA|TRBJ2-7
CASSSVRGRRYEQYF
TGTGCCAGCAGCTCGGTTCGGGGAAGAAGATACGAGCAGTACTTC
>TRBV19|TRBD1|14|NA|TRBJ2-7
CASSISDRGYEQYF
TGTGCCAGTAGTATATCCGACAGGGGCTACGAGCAGTACTTC
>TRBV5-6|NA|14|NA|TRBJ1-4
CASSLGAIDEKLFF
TGTGCCAGCAGCTTAGGGGCGATCGATGAAAAACTGTTTTTT
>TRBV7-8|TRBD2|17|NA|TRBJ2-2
CASSLKAGVPNTGELFF
TGTGCCAGCAGCTTAAAAGCGGGAGTTCCGAACACCGGGGAGCTGTTTTTT
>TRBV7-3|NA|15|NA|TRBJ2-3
CASSLAGYTADTQYF
TGTGCCAGCAGCTTAGCGGGATATACCGCGGATACGCAGTATTTT
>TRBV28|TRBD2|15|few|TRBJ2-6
CASTERGPGANVLTF
TGTGCCAGCACGGAGCGGGGCCCTGGGGCCAACGTCCTGACTTTC
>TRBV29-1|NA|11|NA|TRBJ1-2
CSFKTGYGYTF
TGCAGCTTCAAGACGGGCTATGGCTACACCTTC
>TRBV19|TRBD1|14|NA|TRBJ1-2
CASSIGTGKGGYTF
TGTGCCAGTAGTATAGGGACAGGAAAGGGTGGCTACACCTTC
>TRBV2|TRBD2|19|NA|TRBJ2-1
CASSERWVWSGRKVNEQFF
TGTGCCAGCAGTGAGAGGTGGGTGTGGAGCGGGAGGAAGGTCAATGAGCAGTTCTTC
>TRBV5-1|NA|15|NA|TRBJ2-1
CASSPAASSYNEQFF
TGCGCCAGCAGTCCAGCGGCCTCCTCCTACAATGAGCAGTTCTTC
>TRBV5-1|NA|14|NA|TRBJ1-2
CASSLEAGWDGYTF
TGCGCCAGCAGCTTGGAAGCAGGATGGGATGGCTACACCTTC
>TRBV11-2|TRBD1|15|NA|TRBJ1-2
CASSSGTGTSYGYTF
TGTGCCAGCAGCTCGGGGACAGGGACGTCCTATGGCTACACCTTC
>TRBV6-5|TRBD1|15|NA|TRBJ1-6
CASSPGGAGYSPLHF
TGTGCCAGCAGTCCAGGGGGCGCAGGCTATTCACCCCTCCACTTT
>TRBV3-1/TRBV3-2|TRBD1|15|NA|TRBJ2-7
CASSNPGTGLYEQYF
TGTGCCAGCAGCAATCCCGGGACAGGGCTCTACGAGCAGTACTTC
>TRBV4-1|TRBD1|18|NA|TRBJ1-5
CASSQGRFGTGANQPQHF
TGCGCCAGCAGCCAAGGTAGATTCGGGACAGGGGCGAATCAGCCCCAGCATTTT
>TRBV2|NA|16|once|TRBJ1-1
CASSEALQTVNTEAFF
TGTGCCAGCAGTGAAGCGCTACAGACAGTGAACACTGAAGCTTTCTTT
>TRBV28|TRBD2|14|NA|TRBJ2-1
CATIAGEFFNEQFF
TGTGCCACCATAGCGGGAGAGTTTTTTAATGAGCAGTTCTTC
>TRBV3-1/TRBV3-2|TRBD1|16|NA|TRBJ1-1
CASSQGGATGGARAFF
TGTGCCAGCAGCCAAGGTGGCGCGACAGGGGGCGCGAGGGCTTTCTTT
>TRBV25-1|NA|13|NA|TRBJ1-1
CASSTQGFTEAFF
TGTGCCAGCAGTACACAGGGTTTCACTGAAGCTTTCTTT
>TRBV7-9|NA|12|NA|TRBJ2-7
CAISKDSYEQYF
TGTGCCATAAGCAAGGACAGCTACGAGCAGTACTTC
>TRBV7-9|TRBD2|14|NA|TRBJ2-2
CASSPSGGPGELFF
TGTGCCAGCAGCCCATCGGGGGGTCCCGGGGAGCTGTTTTTT
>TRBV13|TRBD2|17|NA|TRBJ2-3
CASSLGLAGGNTDTQYF
TGTGCCAGCAGCTTAGGTCTAGCGGGAGGAAATACAGATACGCAGTATTTT
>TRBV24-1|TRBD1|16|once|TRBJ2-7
CATSDAASGGRYEQYF
TGTGCCACCAGTGATGCCGCGTCAGGGGGCAGGTACGAGCAGTACTTC
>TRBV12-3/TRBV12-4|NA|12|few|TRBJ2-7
CASSTGLGEQYF
TGTGCCAGCAGCACAGGGTTAGGCGAGCAGTACTTC
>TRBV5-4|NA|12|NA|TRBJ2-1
CASSLETGEQFF
TGTGCCAGCAGCTTGGAGACAGGTGAGCAGTTCTTC